The next 25 T cell receptor beta chains were all read from a single sample in a study of cytomegalovirus exposure and HLA in healthy donors. The PCR ran on 60 Vbeta and 13 Jbeta primers. Data came from immunoSEQ multiplex PCR; TCRdb stores just in-frame clones and leaves some out. The profile shows about 120,000 clones, 75% to 90% of them singletons. The sequenced material came from PBMCs. Source of these receptors: a man in his fifties or sixties in good health and CMV-seronegative.

The chain has TRBV19 and TRBJ1-2; 8 bases match TRBD1. This CDR3 spans 14 amino acids. J was trimmed by 7 bases and V by 2 bases; bases with no gene match: 6. From germline, CDR1 is LNHDA and CDR2 SQIVND (reference sequence). This CDR3 reads CASSISQGARGYTF. As DNA, the CDR3 is TGTGCCAGTAGTATAAGTCAGGGGGCCCGTGGCTACACCTTC.

This chain links TRBV7-2 with TRBJ2-3, with 8 bases that match TRBD1. Trimming removed 1 base from V and 6 bases from J; junction bases left unmatched: 6. Germline V CDR1 and CDR2: SGHTA, FQGNSA. This CDR3 has 15 amino acids. The CDR3 loop is CASSLGDRGYDTQYF. CDR3 nucleotide sequence: TGTGCCAGCAGCTTAGGAGACAGGGGTTACGATACGCAGTATTTT.

This clone was counted a single time. V and J are TRBV21-1 and TRBJ1-5. TRBV21-1 is described as a pseudogene. The CDR3 is 14 residues long. The CDR3 DNA is TGTGCCAGCAGCAAAGAGAGTAGCAATCAGCCCCAGCATTTT. Translation gives CASSKESSNQPQHF.

This clone appeared a few times. Here the CDR3 reads CASSLASATGELFF. The CDR3 nucleotides are TGTGCCAGCAGTCTGGCTAGCGCCACCGGGGAGCTGTTTTTT. This chain links TRBV6-1 with TRBJ2-2; possible D gene TRBD2, 6 bases. V lost 5 bases, J lost 4 bases, and 11 bases lay in between. CDR1 is MNHNS and CDR2 is SASEGT in the germline V gene. The CDR3 covers 14 residues.

The chain has TRBV15 and TRBJ1-2; 7 bases map to TRBD1. This CDR3 comprises 14 residues. Unmatched junction bases numbered 9, after V lost 3 bases and J lost 8 bases. In germline, CDR1 is LNHNV, CDR2 YYDKDF (reference sequence). CDR3 residues: CATSRGQPSAGYTF. As DNA, the CDR3 is TGTGCCACCAGCAGGGGACAGCCCTCGGCGGGCTACACCTTC.

Here the CDR3 DNA reads TGTGCCAGCAGCCCGCCCAGTTACTCCTACGAGCAGTACTTC. This sequence encodes CASSPPSYSYEQYF. This chain links TRBV6-5 with TRBJ2-7, with D unresolved. Germline assignment: CDR1 MNHEY and CDR2 SVGAGI. The CDR3 totals 14 residues. V was shortened by 6 bases and J by 0 bases, with 12 bases between the two germline ends.

The rearrangement joins TRBV27 to TRBJ2-5; tentatively, D is TRBD1 (6 bases). Trimming left V 1 base short and J 5 bases short, with 11 bases between. The CDR3 covers 14 residues. The germline CDR1 and CDR2 sequences are MNHEY and SMNVEV (reference sequence). The CDR3 spells CASSLWGLKETQYF. The CDR3 bases are TGTGCCAGCAGTTTATGGGGGCTTAAGGAGACCCAGTACTTC.

J is TRBJ2-2 and V is TRBV4-3, with D uncertain. The V end lost 2 bases, the J end lost 7 bases, and 14 bases lay between the germline ends. The CDR3 has 15 amino acids. Per germline, CDR1 LGHNA and CDR2 YSLEER. The DNA of the CDR3 is TGCGCCAGCAGCCAATACGGTATTGAGGACGGGGAGCTGTTTTTT. This sequence encodes CASSQYGIEDGELFF.

This clone has only one observation. The V gene is TRBV30, the J gene TRBJ1-3, with 7 bases identical to TRBD1. The V segment lost 0 bases and the J segment 4 bases; nucleotides outside the gene matches: 9. Germline lookup yields CDR1 GTSNPN and CDR2 SVGIG (reference sequence). CDR3 length: 16 residues. CDR3 DNA sequence: TGTGCCTGGAGTGTACTTATCGACAGGGCAGGAAACACCATATATTTT. This sequence encodes CAWSVLIDRAGNTIYF.

Here the CDR3 DNA reads TGCAGCGTGCCGGGAACAGGGGGCCAATACTATGGCTACACCTTC. Its protein is CSVPGTGGQYYGYTF. The V and J genes are TRBV29-1 and TRBJ1-2, with 9 bases that match TRBD1. Trimming cost V 6 bases and J 3 bases; bases outside gene matches: 11. CDR3 length: 15 residues. Germline V gene sequence: CDR1 SQVTM, CDR2 ANQGSEA.

This chain's CDR3 is CASSDRMISGNTIYF. The CDR3 coding sequence is TGTGCCAGCAGCGACAGGATGATCTCTGGAAACACCATATATTTT. This rearrangement joins TRBV9 to TRBJ1-3; possible D gene TRBD1, 5 bases. Trimming pared 3 bases from V and 0 bases from J, leaving 10 bases between. Germline V gives CDR1 SGDLS, CDR2 YYNGEE. The CDR3 totals 15 residues.

The gene calls are TRBV7-6 and TRBJ2-2; TRBD1 aligns across 8 bases. The CDR3 consists of 16 residues. Unmatched junction bases numbered 5, after V lost 5 bases and J lost 0 bases. Germline lookup yields CDR1 SGHVS and CDR2 FNYEAQ. CDR3 loop: CASSLPQGANTGELFF. The CDR3, as DNA: TGTGCCAGCAGCCTCCCACAGGGGGCGAACACCGGGGAGCTGTTTTTT.

This chain uses TRBV7-6 with TRBJ1-6; no clear D. CDR3 length: 16 amino acids. Germline-derived CDR1 and CDR2 are SGHVS and FNYEAQ. Trimming removed 5 bases from V and 8 bases from J, with 19 bases in between. The CDR3 DNA is TGTGCCAGCAGCCGTATTCCCGGGAAGGAGGATTCACCCCTCCACTTT. Encoded protein: CASSRIPGKEDSPLHF.

This clone was seen a handful of times. The J gene is TRBJ2-1, the V gene TRBV5-1; 10 bases map to TRBD2. V dropped 6 bases and J dropped 7; count of bases not matched to a gene: 10. The CDR3 consists of 15 residues. Germline V gene lookup returns CDR1 SGHRS and CDR2 YFSETQ. The CDR3 reads CASTLSGGAGNEQFF. The CDR3, as DNA: TGCGCCAGCACCTTAAGCGGGGGGGCCGGGAATGAGCAGTTCTTC.

The chain employs TRBV27 and TRBJ2-7; 10 positions agree with TRBD1. The trim removed 3 bases at V and 3 bases at J, leaving 5 bases unmatched. This CDR3 contains 15 residues. CDR1 MNHEY and CDR2 SMNVEV come from the germline V gene (reference sequence). As DNA, the CDR3 is TGTGCCAGCAGTTTTTCTAGGGACAGGGGCTACGAGCAGTACTTC. This codes for CASSFSRDRGYEQYF.

This clone appeared once. This chain uses TRBV7-8 with TRBJ1-5, with a tentative D call TRBD1 (5 bases). The CDR3 sequence is 18 residues long. The germline V gene has CDR1 SGHVS and CDR2 FQNEAQ. V lost 1 base, J lost 4 bases, and 20 bases lay in between. The CDR3 DNA is TGTGCCAGCAGCTTAGGGTTTGGGGGAGGGAGTATGAATCAGCCCCAGCATTTT. Amino acids: CASSLGFGGGSMNQPQHF.

CDR3 bases: TGCGCCAGCAGCCAAGATTTTACTAGCGGGAGGCCGCATGAGCAGTTCTTC. Amino acids: CASSQDFTSGRPHEQFF. The gene calls are TRBV4-3 and TRBJ2-7, with 12 bases matching TRBD2. The J call may be faulty, since TRBJ2-1 better matches the DNA end. Germline CDR1 and CDR2: LGHNA and YSLEER. The CDR3 runs 17 residues.

This chain connects TRBV7-3 to TRBJ1-2; TRBD1 aligns across 11 bases. This CDR3 has 14 residues. The J segment lost 8 bases and the V segment lost 4 bases, leaving 6 bases of the junction unmatched. From germline, CDR1 is SGHTA and CDR2 FQGTGA. The CDR3 region has the DNA TGTGCCAGCAGCTCGGACAGGGGGCTAGGAGGCTACACCTTC. This sequence encodes CASSSDRGLGGYTF.

The chain uses TRBV7-9 and TRBJ2-6; TRBD2 might be the D (5 bases). Looked up from germline, CDR1 is SEHNR and CDR2 is FQNEAQ (reference sequence). The CDR3 length is 16 residues. Trimming removed 3 bases from V and 0 bases from J, with 9 bases in between. CDR3 nucleotide sequence: TGTGCCAGCAGCTTCGCCGGGAACTCTGGGGCCAACGTCCTGACTTTC. The encoded protein is CASSFAGNSGANVLTF.

The chain employs TRBV6-4 and TRBJ2-3, with TRBD2 identical over 8 bases. V trimming: 1 base; J trimming: 0 bases; junction bases outside the gene matches: 6. The CDR3 length is 17 residues. Germline V lookup: CDR1 MRHNA, CDR2 SNTAGT. This chain's CDR3 is CASSDLRTSSSTDTQYF. In DNA form, the CDR3 reads TGTGCCAGCAGTGACTTGCGGACTAGCTCTAGCACAGATACGCAGTATTTT.

Regarding this clone: The sample has other DNA sequences that encode this CDR3 too. The chain couples TRBV6-5 to TRBJ2-1, with TRBD1 identical over 8 bases. The germline CDR1 and CDR2 sequences are MNHEY and SVGAGI. V was clipped by 11 bases and J by 3 bases; unmatched bases: 12. The CDR3 contains 15 residues. The chain's CDR3 is CAVRGGTGSYNEQFF. The CDR3 bases are TGTGCCGTCCGAGGGGGGACAGGTAGCTACAATGAGCAGTTCTTC.

The rearrangement links TRBV4-3 to TRBJ1-3; 7 bases fit TRBD1. The V gene end was trimmed by 0 bases and the J gene end by 4 bases; junction bases not matched to a gene: 6. Germline V gene lookup returns CDR1 LGHNA and CDR2 YSLEER. The CDR3 loop spans 16 amino acids. This CDR3 reads CASSQDPPGQGNTIYF. DNA for the CDR3: TGCGCCAGCAGCCAAGATCCTCCGGGACAGGGAAACACCATATATTTT.

V usage is TRBV25-1 and J usage is TRBJ1-2; no firm D call. This CDR3 has 12 amino acids. Trimming pared 4 bases from V and 2 bases from J, leaving 5 bases between. Germline V gives CDR1 MGHDK, CDR2 SYGVNS. CDR3 residues: CASSGGNYGYTF. DNA for the CDR3: TGTGCCAGCAGTGGAGGGAACTATGGCTACACCTTC.

The chain joins TRBV7-9 to TRBJ2-4, with 8 bases identical to TRBD2. The ends lost 4 bases at V and 7 bases at J; junction bases unmatched: 6. The CDR3 consists of 14 residues. From germline, CDR1 is SEHNR and CDR2 FQNEAQ (reference sequence). This CDR3 reads CASSSPAGENIQYF. The CDR3 DNA sequence: TGTGCCAGCAGCTCCCCAGCGGGAGAGAACATTCAGTACTTC.

This clone has just a few counts. V usage is TRBV18 and J usage is TRBJ2-5; 8 bases are shared with TRBD1. This CDR3 comprises 16 residues. CDR1 is KGHSH, CDR2 LQKENI, per germline. Trimming at V came to 3 bases and at J to 2 bases, leaving 8 bases not matched to a gene. This chain's CDR3 is CASSPPTGAGQETQYF. The CDR3 coding sequence is TGTGCCAGCTCACCCCCGACAGGGGCGGGACAAGAGACCCAGTACTTC.